The next 7 T cell receptor beta chains were all read from a single sample in a study of T cell responses to AZD1222 COVID-19 vaccine. The protocol was immunoSEQ multiplex PCR, while the TCRdb copy is restricted to in-frame clones and leaves out a portion. The table has 68,000 or so clones, about four fifths seen once. Sequenced material: peripheral blood, taken on day 0 of AZD1222 vaccination. These receptor sequences come from an adult in good health.

The chain carries TRBV11-3 and TRBJ1-1; maybe TRBD1 (5 bases). Germline-derived CDR1 and CDR2 are SGHNT and YENEEA. This CDR3 region has 15 residues. Trimming pared 1 base from V and 1 base from J, leaving 10 bases between. DNA of the CDR3: TGTGCCAGCAGCTTAGGGCAGGGTACGAACACTGAAGCTTTCTTT. Residues: CASSLGQGTNTEAFF.

The chain has TRBV2 and TRBJ2-3; 7 bases map to TRBD2. Germline V lookup: CDR1 SNHLY, CDR2 FYNNEI. V shed 10 bases, J shed 1 base, and the junction held 8 bases outside the gene matches. This CDR3 spans 14 amino acids. CDR3 sequence reads: CATLERGGTDTQYF. CDR3 sequence (DNA): TGTGCCACCCTCGAGCGGGGCGGCACAGATACGCAGTATTTT.

The chain carries TRBV19 and TRBJ1-4, with D unresolved. In germline, CDR1 is LNHDA, CDR2 SQIVND (reference sequence). The ends were cut back, 1 base at V and 8 bases at J, with 11 bases in the middle. This CDR3 spans 14 amino acids. The CDR3: CASSIALGGEKLFF. The CDR3 DNA follows: TGTGCCAGTAGTATAGCCTTAGGCGGAGAAAAACTGTTTTTT.

The chain links TRBV5-1 to TRBJ1-4; D is perhaps TRBD1 (6 bases). V gave up 0 bases and J gave up 8 bases, with 17 bases separating them. CDR1 and CDR2 (germline): SGHRS, YFSETQ. The CDR3 is made up of 16 amino acids. The CDR3 is CASSLAGTSMAEKLFF. The DNA for the CDR3 is TGCGCCAGCAGCTTGGCCGGGACATCTATGGCAGAAAAACTGTTTTTT.

The chain couples TRBV7-2 to TRBJ2-1, with TRBD2 identical over 8 bases. This CDR3 spans 17 amino acids. V trimming: 0 bases; J trimming: 10 bases; junction bases outside the gene matches: 14. CDR1 and CDR2 (germline): SGHTA, FQGNSA. This CDR3 is CASSLAWGPRRGAEQFF. The CDR3 nucleotides read TGTGCCAGCAGCTTAGCGTGGGGGCCCCGGCGGGGGGCGGAGCAGTTCTTC. Using reference TRBV7-2 and TRBJ2-1 for the parts outside the CDR3, the full variable domain is GAGVSQSPSNKVTEKGKDVELRCDPISGHTALYWYRQSLGQGLEFLIYFQGNSAPDKSGLPSDRFSAERTGGSVSTLTIQRTQQEDSAVYLCASSLAWGPRRGAEQFFGPGTRLTVL.

V and J are TRBV14 and TRBJ2-5; 10 bases agree with TRBD2. CDR1 is SGHDN and CDR2 is FVKESK in the germline V gene. The CDR3 length is 15 residues. The V and J ends lost 1 base and 3 bases, in that order; junction bases with no gene match: 2. The CDR3 DNA is TGTGCCAGCAGCCAAGTGCTAGCGGGGGAAGAGACCCAGTACTTC. Translation: CASSQVLAGEETQYF.

V is TRBV6-6 and J is TRBJ2-7, with 9 bases matching TRBD1. The CDR3 covers 15 residues. The junction had 7 bases not matched to a gene; V was cut back by 4 bases and J by 3 bases. Germline assignment: CDR1 MNHNY and CDR2 SVGAGI (reference sequence). This chain's CDR3 is CASSFTGQGSYEQYF. CDR3 coding DNA: TGTGCCAGCAGTTTCACCGGACAGGGGAGCTACGAGCAGTACTTC.